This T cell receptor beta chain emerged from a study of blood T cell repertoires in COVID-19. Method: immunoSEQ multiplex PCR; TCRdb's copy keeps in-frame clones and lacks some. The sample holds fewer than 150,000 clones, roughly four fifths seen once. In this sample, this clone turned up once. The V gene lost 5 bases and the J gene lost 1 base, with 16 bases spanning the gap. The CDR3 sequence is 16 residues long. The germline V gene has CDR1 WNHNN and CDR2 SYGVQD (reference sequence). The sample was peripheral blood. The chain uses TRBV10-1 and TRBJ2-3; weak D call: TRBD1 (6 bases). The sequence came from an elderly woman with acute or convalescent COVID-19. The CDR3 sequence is CASSYGPGHRTDTQYF. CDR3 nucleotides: TGCGCCAGCAGTTACGGACCGGGACACCGCACAGATACGCAGTATTTT.